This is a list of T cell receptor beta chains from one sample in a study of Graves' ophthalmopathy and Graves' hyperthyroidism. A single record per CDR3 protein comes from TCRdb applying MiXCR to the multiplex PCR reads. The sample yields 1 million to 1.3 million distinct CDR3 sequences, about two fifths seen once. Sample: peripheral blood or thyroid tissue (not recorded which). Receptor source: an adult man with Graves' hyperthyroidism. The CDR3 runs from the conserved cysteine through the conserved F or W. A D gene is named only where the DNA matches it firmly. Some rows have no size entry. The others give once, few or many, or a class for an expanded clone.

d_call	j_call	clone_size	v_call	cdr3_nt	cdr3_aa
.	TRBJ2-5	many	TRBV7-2	TGTGCCAGCAGCACAACCGGGCCGGGGGAGACCCAGTACTTC	CASSTTGPGETQYF
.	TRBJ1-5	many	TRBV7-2	TGTGCCAGCAGCTTGGCTCCGTACGGCTTCAATCAGCCCCAGCATTTT	CASSLAPYGFNQPQHF
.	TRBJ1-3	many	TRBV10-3	TGTGCCATCAGCCAGGGACGTACTGGAAACACCATATATTTT	CAISQGRTGNTIYF
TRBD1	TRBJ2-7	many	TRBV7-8	TGTGCCAGCAGCCCGACGTCAGACAGGGGAACCTACGAGCAGTACTTC	CASSPTSDRGTYEQYF
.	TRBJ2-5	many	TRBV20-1	TGCAGTGGAGAAGCGGGAGAGACCCAGTACTTC	CSGEAGETQYF
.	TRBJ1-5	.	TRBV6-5	TGTGCCAGCGCTTTTTGTCCCCAGCATTTT	CASAFCPQHF
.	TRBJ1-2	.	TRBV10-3	TGTGCCATCAGTGATTTGGGTGGCTACACCTTC	CAISDLGGYTF
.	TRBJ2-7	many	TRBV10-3	TGTGCCAGCAGTTACCAGGCAGGGACCTACGAGCAGTACTTC	CASSYQAGTYEQYF
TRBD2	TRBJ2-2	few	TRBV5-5	TGTGCCAGCAGCTTGTCCGGCGGGAGGGCATCCGGGGAGCTGTTTTTT	CASSLSGGRASGELFF
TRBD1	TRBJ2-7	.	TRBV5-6	TGTGCCAGCAGCCCGGGACAGTCGGCGACAGGGTACGAGCAGTACTTC	CASSPGQSATGYEQYF
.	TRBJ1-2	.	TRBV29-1	TGCAGCTTTAGCTGGTCAGCCACTTATGGCTACACCTTC	CSFSWSATYGYTF
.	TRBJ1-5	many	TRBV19	TGTGCCACCATTAATGACCCTACCTCCAATCAGCCCCAGCATTTT	CATINDPTSNQPQHF
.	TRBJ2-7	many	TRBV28	TGTGCCAGCAGGGACGACGGCTACGAGCAGTACTTC	CASRDDGYEQYF
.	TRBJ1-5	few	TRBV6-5	TGTGCCAGCACCTTGAGGAGGGAAATGAATCAGCCCCAGCATTTT	CASTLRREMNQPQHF
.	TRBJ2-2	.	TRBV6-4	TGTGCCTGGAGTGTGGGCGGGTTTAGGAACACCGGGGAGCTGTTTTTT	CAWSVGGFRNTGELFF
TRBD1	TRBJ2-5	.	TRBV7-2	TGTGCCAGCAGCACCGGACAGGGGGGTCAGCCCCAGTACTTC	CASSTGQGGQPQYF
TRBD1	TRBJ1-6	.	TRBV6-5	TGTGCCAGCAGTCCGACGCCTCCCGGGACAGGGGGGCGTTCACCCCTCCACTTT	CASSPTPPGTGGRSPLHF
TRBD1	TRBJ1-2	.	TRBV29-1	TGCAGCGGGGGACAGAACCTCTATGGCTACACCTTC	CSGGQNLYGYTF
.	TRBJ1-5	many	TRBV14	TGTGCCAGCAGCCAGGGGCGGAATCAGCCCCAGCATTTT	CASSQGRNQPQHF
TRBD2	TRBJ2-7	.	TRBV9	TGTGCCAGCAGTTTATCACTAGCGGGACACTACGAGCAGTACTTC	CASSLSLAGHYEQYF
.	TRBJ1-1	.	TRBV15	TGTGCCACCAGCAGAGATTGGGGGGAGACTGAAGCTTTCTTT	CATSRDWGETEAFF
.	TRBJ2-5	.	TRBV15	TGTGCCACCAGCAGAGGAGCGGTAATTGAAGAGACCCAGTACTTC	CATSRGAVIEETQYF
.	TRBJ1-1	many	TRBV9	TGTGCCAGCGTATCCGCAGCTACAAAGAAAAACACTGAAGCTTTCTTT	CASVSAATKKNTEAFF
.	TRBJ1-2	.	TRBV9	TGTGCCAGCAGCGTCGAGGCGACAGCCTTCTCTTCTAACTATGGCTACACCTTC	CASSVEATAFSSNYGYTF
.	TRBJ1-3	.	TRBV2	TGTGCCAGCAGTCGGGGGACCTTATATTTT	CASSRGTLYF
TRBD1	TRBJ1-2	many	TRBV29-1	TGCAGCGTGGGGACAGGTGGCTACACCTTC	CSVGTGGYTF
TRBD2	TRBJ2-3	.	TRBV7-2	TGTGCCAGCAGCTTAGATGGGGGGGGGAGCACAGATACGCAGTATTTT	CASSLDGGGSTDTQYF
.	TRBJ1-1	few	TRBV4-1	TGCGCCAGCAGCCCCCGGGGGAGCTGGGAAGCTTTCTTT	CASSPRGSWEAFF
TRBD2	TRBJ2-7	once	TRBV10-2	TGTGCCAGCAGAGCTCCGGGACTAGCGGACGCCGTGGGGTCCTACGAGCAGTACTTC	CASRAPGLADAVGSYEQYF
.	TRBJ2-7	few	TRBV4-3	TGCGCCAGCAGCCAGAATGGTCTTAGCTCCTACGAGCAGTACTTC	CASSQNGLSSYEQYF
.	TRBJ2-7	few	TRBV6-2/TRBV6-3	TGTGCCAGCAGTATTACGGTTGGCTCCTACGAGCAGTACTTC	CASSITVGSYEQYF
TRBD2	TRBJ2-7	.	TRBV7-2	TGTGCCAGCAGCTCCCCGGGACTAGCGATCTACGAGCAGTACTTC	CASSSPGLAIYEQYF
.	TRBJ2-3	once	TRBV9	TGTGCCAGCAGCGCGGGCCCTTTGCGCACAGATACGCAGTATTTT	CASSAGPLRTDTQYF
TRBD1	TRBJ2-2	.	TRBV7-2	TGTGCCAGCAGCCAGTCCGGGACAGGGATGATTCTACGGGAGCTGTTTTTT	CASSQSGTGMILRELFF
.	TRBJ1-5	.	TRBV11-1	TGTGCCAGCAGCCGCGATCTCAATCAGCCCCAGCATTTT	CASSRDLNQPQHF
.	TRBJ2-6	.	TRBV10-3	TGTGCCATCACGGACCTTGGGGCCAACGTCCTGACTTTC	CAITDLGANVLTF
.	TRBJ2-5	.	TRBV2	TGTGCCAGCAGTGGGCGGGGAACTCGGCCCCAGTACTTC	CASSGRGTRPQYF
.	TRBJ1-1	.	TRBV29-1	TGCAGCGTTGCGAGGGGGGACACTGAAGCTTTCTTT	CSVARGDTEAFF
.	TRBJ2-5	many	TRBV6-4	TGTGCCAGCAGTGACTCGGACTTTGTGGAGACCCAGTACTTC	CASSDSDFVETQYF
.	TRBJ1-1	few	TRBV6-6	TGTGCCAGCACCCGAGAGACTCGGGCTGAAGCTTTCTTT	CASTRETRAEAFF
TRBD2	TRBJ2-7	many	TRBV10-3	TGTGCCACCGTTGGGACTAGCGACTCCTACGAGCAGTACTTC	CATVGTSDSYEQYF
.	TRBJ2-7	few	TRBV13	TGTGCCAGCAGCTTAGCCAGGGGAAAGGGAGAGCAGTACTTC	CASSLARGKGEQYF
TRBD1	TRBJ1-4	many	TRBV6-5	TGTGCCAGCAGTTACAAGGACAGGAATGAAAAACTGTTTTTT	CASSYKDRNEKLFF
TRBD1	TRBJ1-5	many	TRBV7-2	TGTGCCAGCAGCCAGGAGTACAGGGGCTTCCAGCCCCAGCATTTT	CASSQEYRGFQPQHF
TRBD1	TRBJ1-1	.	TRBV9	TGTGCCAGCAGCGTAGTTCTTCCGGGACAGGGGAGGGCTGAAGCTTTCTTT	CASSVVLPGQGRAEAFF
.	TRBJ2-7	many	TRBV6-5	TGTGCCAGCAGATTTGACAGGAGCTCCTACGAGCAGTACTTC	CASRFDRSSYEQYF